These 25 T cell receptor beta chains originate from one sample sequenced in a study of T-cell reconstitution after alpha-beta-depleted transplantation in children. Unique molecular identifiers were used in preparing the TCRbeta library. TCRdb reprocessed the PCR reads via MiXCR and lists one record per CDR3 protein. The sample holds some 830,000 distinct CDR3 sequences, roughly 15% seen once. This specimen was PBMCs, mostly from graft donor cells, taken 360 days after TCRalphabeta/CD19-depleted stem cell transplant. The receptors come from a male patient under 18 who had a stem cell transplant for acute lymphoblastic leukemia, so the T cells may come from the graft donor.

The CDR3 nucleotides are TGTGCCAGCAAGGGAGGATTGTTTACAGATACGCAGTATTTT. It codes for CASKGGLFTDTQYF. The chain is built from TRBV7-2 and TRBJ2-3; tentatively, D is TRBD2 (6 bases). The CDR3 totals 14 residues. V was clipped by 7 bases and J by 3 bases, with 14 bases between them. From germline, CDR1 is SGHTA and CDR2 FQGNSA.

V and J are TRBV15 and TRBJ2-5; D is ambiguous. CDR3 size: 14 residues. Trimming shortened V by 1 base and J by 5 bases, and 11 bases separated the two germline ends. CDR1 and CDR2 (germline): LNHNV, YYDKDF (reference sequence). CDR3: CATSRGILGETQYF. The CDR3 DNA is TGTGCCACCAGCAGAGGGATCCTAGGCGAGACCCAGTACTTC.

This sequence joins TRBV7-3 and TRBJ2-1; D possibly corresponds to TRBD2 (5 bases). Trimming took off 0 bases at V and 0 bases at J, with 9 bases between the two ends. The germline gives CDR1 SGHTA, CDR2 FQGTGA. CDR3 length equals 16 residues. CDR3 loop: CASSLTKRSSYNEQFF. In DNA, the CDR3 is TGTGCCAGCAGCTTAACGAAGCGGAGCTCCTACAATGAGCAGTTCTTC. Full variable domain (rest looked up from reference TRBV7-3 and TRBJ2-1): GAGVSQTPSNKVTEKGKYVELRCDPISGHTALYWYRQSLGQGPEFLIYFQGTGAADDSGLPNDRFFAVRPEGSVSTLKIQRTERGDSAVYLCASSLTKRSSYNEQFFGPGTRLTVL.

This clonotype was found a few times. The chain combines TRBV12-3 or TRBV12-4 with TRBJ1-1; the match to TRBD1 covers 9 bases. This CDR3 has 16 amino acids. J gave up 2 bases and V 5 bases, and 9 bases lay outside the gene matches. DNA of the CDR3: TGTGCCAGCAGTAGTGGACAGGGGTCCCTAAACACTGAAGCTTTCTTT. Its translation is CASSSGQGSLNTEAFF.

The DNA for the CDR3 is TGTGCCAGCAGCCAATACAGGGTACACTCTGGGGCCAACGTCCTGACTTTC. Translated: CASSQYRVHSGANVLTF. J is TRBJ2-6 and V is TRBV3-1, with a weak D call TRBD1 (6 bases). CDR1 and CDR2 (germline): LGHDT, YNNKEL (reference sequence). CDR3 size: 17 residues. Trimming shortened V by 2 bases and J by 0 bases, and 11 bases separated the two germline ends.

This clonotype appeared many times. The rearrangement joins TRBV27 to TRBJ2-2, with D perhaps TRBD2 (5 bases). Germline V lookup: CDR1 MNHEY, CDR2 SMNVEV (reference sequence). The CDR3 runs to 14 residues. The ends were cut back, 4 bases at V and 0 bases at J, with 6 bases in the middle. CDR3 nucleotide sequence: TGTGCCAGCAGTTCCGGGACGAACACCGGGGAGCTGTTTTTT. This codes for CASSSGTNTGELFF.

In this sample, this clonotype turned up a few times. The chain has TRBV12-3 or TRBV12-4 and TRBJ1-3, with TRBD1 as a possible D gene (6 bases). This CDR3 comprises 14 residues. Trimming pared 3 bases from V and 4 bases from J, leaving 10 bases between. CDR3 residues: CASSLTQGGNTIYF. The CDR3 region has the DNA TGTGCCAGCAGTTTGACCCAGGGGGGAAACACCATATATTTT.

This clonotype has at least ten counts. V gene TRBV5-1 combines with J gene TRBJ2-7, with 13 bases identical to TRBD2. This CDR3 has 16 amino acids. Looked up from germline, CDR1 is SGHRS and CDR2 is YFSETQ. J was trimmed by 3 bases and V by 4 bases; bases with no gene match: 7. CDR3 protein: CASSLGLAGPFYEQYF. As DNA, the CDR3 is TGCGCCAGCAGCCTGGGACTAGCGGGACCTTTCTACGAGCAGTACTTC.

The rearrangement joins TRBV4-1 to TRBJ2-1; 11 bases fit TRBD2. The germline V gene encodes CDR1 MGHRA and CDR2 YSYEKL. This CDR3 spans 20 amino acids. The trim removed 5 bases at V and 12 bases at J, leaving 27 bases unmatched. The CDR3 DNA sequence: TGCGCCAGCAGCTATAAGAGAGACGAGGTACTAGCGGGGGTTAAGTGGTGGCAGTTCTTC. Its protein product is CASSYKRDEVLAGVKWWQFF.

This clonotype was found a few times. V gene TRBV5-1 combines with J gene TRBJ1-1; 7 nucleotides match TRBD1. The ends lost 4 bases at V and 6 bases at J; junction bases unmatched: 12. The V gene's germline CDR1 is SGHRS and CDR2 YFSETQ. CDR3 size: 15 residues. CDR3 sequence reads: CASSGRQGPGPEAFF. CDR3 bases: TGCGCCAGCAGCGGCCGACAGGGCCCCGGGCCTGAAGCTTTCTTT.

This clonotype has just a few counts. The chain carries TRBV20-1 and TRBJ2-2; possibly TRBD2 for D (6 bases). V was shortened by 6 bases and J by 3 bases, with 14 bases between the two germline ends. Germline loops: CDR1 DFQATT, CDR2 SNEGSKA (reference sequence). The CDR3 is 14 residues long. This CDR3 reads CSAGTSFHTGELFF. The CDR3 DNA reads as TGCAGTGCGGGTACTAGCTTCCACACCGGGGAGCTGTTTTTT.

The gene calls are TRBV11-1 and TRBJ2-3; TRBD2 agrees at 15 bases. V lost 5 bases and J lost 4; bases outside the gene matches: 7. The CDR3 spans 17 residues. The germline gives CDR1 SGHAT, CDR2 FQDESV (reference sequence). For the CDR3, the DNA is TGTGCCAGCAGCACCCGGACTAGCGGGAGGGCCTCAGATACGCAGTATTTT. It encodes CASSTRTSGRASDTQYF.

This clonotype was seen only a few times. The rearrangement uses TRBV24-1 and TRBJ2-2, with 9 nucleotides matching TRBD2. Germline CDR1 is KGHDR and CDR2 is SFDVKD. The J segment lost 5 bases and the V segment lost 4 bases, leaving 1 base of the junction unmatched. The CDR3 length is 14 residues. CDR3 amino acids: CATSDAGGTGELFF. The DNA of the CDR3 is TGTGCCACCAGTGACGCGGGAGGGACCGGGGAGCTGTTTTTT.

This clonotype has a handful of counts. The V and J genes are TRBV4-1 and TRBJ2-1; TRBD1 aligns across 8 bases. From germline, CDR1 is MGHRA and CDR2 YSYEKL. Trimming removed 1 base from V and 7 bases from J; junction bases left unmatched: 12. The length of the CDR3 is 17 residues. The CDR3: CASSQAPGQGGRNEQFF. Here the CDR3 DNA reads TGCGCCAGCAGCCAAGCCCCCGGACAGGGTGGGAGAAATGAGCAGTTCTTC.

This clonotype was picked up a small number of times. The rearrangement uses TRBV24-1 and TRBJ1-1, with 8 nucleotides matching TRBD1. This CDR3 comprises 16 residues. Germline CDR1 and CDR2: KGHDR and SFDVKD. Germline trimming cut 2 bases from V and 1 base from J; bases unmatched to any gene: 5. Here the CDR3 reads CATSDSHRGANTEAFF. CDR3 coding DNA: TGTGCCACCAGTGATTCCCACAGGGGGGCGAACACTGAAGCTTTCTTT.

The chain has TRBV7-9 and TRBJ1-5; the D gene is possibly TRBD1 (5 bases). V lost 1 base to trimming and J lost 3 bases, with 16 bases between them. The CDR3 extends over 17 amino acids. Germline assignment: CDR1 SEHNR and CDR2 FQNEAQ (reference sequence). CDR3 amino acids: CASSLEYAAGPNQPQHF. Written as DNA, the CDR3 is TGTGCCAGCAGCTTAGAATATGCGGCAGGGCCCAATCAGCCCCAGCATTTT.

This rearrangement joins TRBV4-1 to TRBJ2-1, with a weak D call TRBD2 (6 bases). The germline V gene encodes CDR1 MGHRA and CDR2 YSYEKL. This CDR3 contains 12 residues. V was clipped by 4 bases and J by 11 bases, with 12 bases between them. In DNA form, the CDR3 reads TGCGCCAGCAGCCCAGGGACTCTCCAGCAGTTCTTC. This codes for CASSPGTLQQFF.

This rearrangement joins TRBV4-1 to TRBJ2-5, with D possibly matching TRBD2 (6 bases). The germline CDR1 and CDR2 sequences are MGHRA and YSYEKL. Trimming removed 4 bases at V and 2 bases at J, with 14 bases between. The CDR3 loop spans 15 amino acids. The CDR3 DNA reads as TGCGCCAGCAGCCCCCCCTACGGGGGACAAGAGACCCAGTACTTC. Its protein product is CASSPPYGGQETQYF.

The V and J genes are TRBV27 and TRBJ2-7; 7 bases fit TRBD2. This CDR3 region has 16 residues. V trimming: 2 bases; J trimming: 3 bases; junction bases outside the gene matches: 10. From germline, CDR1 is MNHEY and CDR2 SMNVEV (reference sequence). This chain's CDR3 is CASSLGWAGVYYEQYF. The CDR3, as DNA: TGTGCCAGCAGTTTAGGCTGGGCGGGAGTGTACTACGAGCAGTACTTC.

The genes are TRBV5-6 and TRBJ2-1, with D unresolved. CDR3 length: 14 amino acids. The V gene's germline CDR1 is SGHDT and CDR2 YYEEEE. Trimming stripped 3 bases from V and 6 bases from J, with 13 bases between. CDR3 region: CASSSPIPSNEQFF. The DNA for the CDR3 is TGTGCCAGCAGCTCTCCCATTCCGAGCAATGAGCAGTTCTTC.

This clonotype was seen a few times. V usage is TRBV2 and J usage is TRBJ1-5; 12 bases map to TRBD1. Germline CDR1 is SNHLY and CDR2 is FYNNEI. V lost 7 bases, J lost 6 bases, and 7 bases stayed unmatched. The length of the CDR3 is 15 residues. CDR3 sequence: CASKLGTGGGQPQHF. DNA for the CDR3: TGTGCCAGCAAATTGGGGACAGGGGGCGGTCAGCCCCAGCATTTT.

This clonotype was seen more than once but under ten times. The chain has TRBV7-8 and TRBJ2-6, with 7 bases that match TRBD1. The J segment lost 0 bases and the V segment lost 3 bases, leaving 8 bases of the junction unmatched. CDR3 size: 18 residues. Germline V gene lookup returns CDR1 SGHVS and CDR2 FQNEAQ. Here the CDR3 reads CASSFKGAAYSGANVLTF. CDR3 DNA sequence: TGTGCCAGCAGCTTTAAGGGGGCGGCATACTCTGGGGCCAACGTCCTGACTTTC.

This clonotype was observed many times. The chain couples TRBV24-1 to TRBJ2-2; D is possibly TRBD2 (6 bases). Germline CDR1 is KGHDR and CDR2 is SFDVKD. The V gene lost 4 bases and the J gene lost 6 bases, with 14 bases spanning the gap. The CDR3 totals 15 residues. For the CDR3, the DNA is TGTGCCACCAGTGACCCGACTAGTCAATCCGGGGAGCTGTTTTTT. Translation gives CATSDPTSQSGELFF.

The J gene is TRBJ2-7, the V gene TRBV5-1; D uncertain. The germline V and J ends were trimmed by 6 bases and 3 bases, with 22 bases remaining between them. Germline V gene sequence: CDR1 SGHRS, CDR2 YFSETQ. The CDR3 sequence is 16 residues long. CDR3 amino acids: CASTPKVVTNYYEQYF. The CDR3 coding sequence is TGCGCCAGCACCCCTAAGGTGGTTACAAACTACTACGAGCAGTACTTC.

V and J are TRBV28 and TRBJ2-1; 9 bases are shared with TRBD2. Losses at the gene ends were 5 bases for V and 9 bases for J; bases not matched to a gene: 5. The CDR3 spans 13 residues. Germline assignment: CDR1 MDHEN and CDR2 SYDVKM. CDR3 in amino acids: CASSPAGGSEQFF. The CDR3 nucleotides are TGTGCCAGCAGTCCAGCGGGAGGTAGTGAGCAGTTCTTC.